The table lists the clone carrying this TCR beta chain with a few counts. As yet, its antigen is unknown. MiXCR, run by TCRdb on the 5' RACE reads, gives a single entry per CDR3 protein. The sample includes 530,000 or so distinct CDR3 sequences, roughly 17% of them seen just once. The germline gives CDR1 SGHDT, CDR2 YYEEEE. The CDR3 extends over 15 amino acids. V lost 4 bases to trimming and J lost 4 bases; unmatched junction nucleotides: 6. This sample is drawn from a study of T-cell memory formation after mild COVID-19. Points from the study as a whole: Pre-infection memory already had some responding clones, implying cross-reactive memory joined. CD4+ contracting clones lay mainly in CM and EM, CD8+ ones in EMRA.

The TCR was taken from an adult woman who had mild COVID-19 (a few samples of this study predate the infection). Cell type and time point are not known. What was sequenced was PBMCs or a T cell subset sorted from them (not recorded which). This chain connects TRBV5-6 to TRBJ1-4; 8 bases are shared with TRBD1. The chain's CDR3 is CASSPRTGFNEKLFF. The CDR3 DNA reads TGTGCCAGCAGCCCCCGGACAGGGTTTAATGAAAAACTGTTTTTT.